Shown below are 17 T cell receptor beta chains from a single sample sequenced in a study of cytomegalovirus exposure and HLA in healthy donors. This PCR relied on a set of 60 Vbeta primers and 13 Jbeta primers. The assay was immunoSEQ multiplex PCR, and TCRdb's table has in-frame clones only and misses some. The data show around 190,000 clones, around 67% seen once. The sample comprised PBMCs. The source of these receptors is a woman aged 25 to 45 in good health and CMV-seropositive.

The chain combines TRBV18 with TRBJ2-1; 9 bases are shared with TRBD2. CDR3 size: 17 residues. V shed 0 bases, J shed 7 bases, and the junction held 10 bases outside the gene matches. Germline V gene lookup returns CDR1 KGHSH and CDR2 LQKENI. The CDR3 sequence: CASSPPESRLAGNEQFF. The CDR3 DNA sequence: TGTGCCAGCTCACCACCAGAGTCACGGCTAGCGGGAAATGAGCAGTTCTTC.

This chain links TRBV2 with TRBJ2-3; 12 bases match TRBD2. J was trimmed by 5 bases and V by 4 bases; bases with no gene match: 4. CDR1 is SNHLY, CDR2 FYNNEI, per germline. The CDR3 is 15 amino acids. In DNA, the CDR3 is TGTGCCAGCAGTGGGCTAGCGGGAGGGCGAGATACGCAGTATTTT. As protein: CASSGLAGGRDTQYF.

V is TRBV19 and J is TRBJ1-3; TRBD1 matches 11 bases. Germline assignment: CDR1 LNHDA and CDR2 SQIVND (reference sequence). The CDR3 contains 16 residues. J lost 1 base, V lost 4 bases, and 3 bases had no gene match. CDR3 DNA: TGTGCCAGTAGTAGGACAGGGGGCGCGTCTGGAAACACCATATATTTT. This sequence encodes CASSRTGGASGNTIYF. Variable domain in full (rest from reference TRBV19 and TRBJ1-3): DGGITQSPKYLFRKEGQNVTLSCEQNLNHDAMYWYRQDPGQGLRLIYYSQIVNDFQKGDIAEGYSVSREKKESFPLTVTSAQKNPTAFYLCASSRTGGASGNTIYFGEGSWLTVV.

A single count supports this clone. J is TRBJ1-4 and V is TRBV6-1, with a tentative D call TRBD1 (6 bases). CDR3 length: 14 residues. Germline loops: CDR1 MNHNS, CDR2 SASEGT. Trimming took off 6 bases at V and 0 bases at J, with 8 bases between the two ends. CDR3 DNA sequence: TGTGCCAGCAGGACAGGAGCAACTAATGAAAAACTGTTTTTT. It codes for CASRTGATNEKLFF.

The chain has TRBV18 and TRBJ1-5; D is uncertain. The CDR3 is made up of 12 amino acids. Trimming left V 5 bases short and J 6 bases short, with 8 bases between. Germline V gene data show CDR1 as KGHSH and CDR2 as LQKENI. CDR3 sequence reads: CASSEGGQPQHF. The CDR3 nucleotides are TGTGCCAGCTCAGAGGGAGGTCAGCCCCAGCATTTT.

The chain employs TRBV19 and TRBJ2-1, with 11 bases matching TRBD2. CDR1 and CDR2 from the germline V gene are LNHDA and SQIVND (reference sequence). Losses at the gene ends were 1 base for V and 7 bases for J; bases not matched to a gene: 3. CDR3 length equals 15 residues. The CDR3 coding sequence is TGTGCCAGTAGTATAGTAGCGGGAGGGTTGAATGAGCAGTTCTTC. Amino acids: CASSIVAGGLNEQFF.

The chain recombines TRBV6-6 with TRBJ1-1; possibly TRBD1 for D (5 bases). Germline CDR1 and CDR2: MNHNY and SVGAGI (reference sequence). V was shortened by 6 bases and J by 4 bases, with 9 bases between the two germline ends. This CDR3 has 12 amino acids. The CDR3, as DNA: TGTGCCAGCAGGGGGCTGGGCACTGAAGCTTTCTTT. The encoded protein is CASRGLGTEAFF.

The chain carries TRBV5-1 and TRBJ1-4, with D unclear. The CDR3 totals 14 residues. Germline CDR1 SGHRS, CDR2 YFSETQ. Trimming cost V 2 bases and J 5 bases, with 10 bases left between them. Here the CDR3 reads CASSFQDINEKLFF. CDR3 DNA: TGCGCCAGCAGCTTCCAGGATATAAATGAAAAACTGTTTTTT. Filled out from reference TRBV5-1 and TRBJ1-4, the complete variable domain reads KAGVTQTPRYLIKTRGQQVTLSCSPISGHRSVSWYQQTPGQGLQFLFEYFSETQRNKGNFPGRFSGRQFSNSRSEMNVSTLELGDSALYLCASSFQDINEKLFFGSGTQLSVL.

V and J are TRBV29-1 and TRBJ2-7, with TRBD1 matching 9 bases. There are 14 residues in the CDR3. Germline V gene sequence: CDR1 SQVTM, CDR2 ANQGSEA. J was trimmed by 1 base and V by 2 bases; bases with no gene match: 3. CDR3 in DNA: TGCAGCGTTGAAAAGGGGACAGGGTCCTACGAGCAGTACTTC. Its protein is CSVEKGTGSYEQYF.

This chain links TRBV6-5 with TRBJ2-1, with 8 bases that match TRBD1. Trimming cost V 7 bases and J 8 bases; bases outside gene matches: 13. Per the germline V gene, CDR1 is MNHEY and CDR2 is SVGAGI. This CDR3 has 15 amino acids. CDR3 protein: CASIARDRPQDEQFF. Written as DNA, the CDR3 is TGTGCCAGCATCGCCCGGGACAGGCCACAAGATGAGCAGTTCTTC.

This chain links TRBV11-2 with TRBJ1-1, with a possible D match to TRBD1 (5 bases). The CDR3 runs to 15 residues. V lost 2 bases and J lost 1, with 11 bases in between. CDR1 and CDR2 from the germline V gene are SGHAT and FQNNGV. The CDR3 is CASSLTEGPNTEAFF. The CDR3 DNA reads TGTGCCAGCAGCTTAACGGAGGGGCCGAACACTGAAGCTTTCTTT.

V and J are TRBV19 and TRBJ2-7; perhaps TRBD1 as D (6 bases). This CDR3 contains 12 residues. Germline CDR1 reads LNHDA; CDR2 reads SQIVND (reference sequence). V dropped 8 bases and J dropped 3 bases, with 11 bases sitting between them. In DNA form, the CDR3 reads TGTGCCAGTGAAGACAGGAACTACGAGCAGTACTTC. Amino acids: CASEDRNYEQYF. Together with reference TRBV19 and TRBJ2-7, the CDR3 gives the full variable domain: DGGITQSPKYLFRKEGQNVTLSCEQNLNHDAMYWYRQDPGQGLRLIYYSQIVNDFQKGDIAEGYSVSREKKESFPLTVTSAQKNPTAFYLCASEDRNYEQYFGPGTRLTVT.

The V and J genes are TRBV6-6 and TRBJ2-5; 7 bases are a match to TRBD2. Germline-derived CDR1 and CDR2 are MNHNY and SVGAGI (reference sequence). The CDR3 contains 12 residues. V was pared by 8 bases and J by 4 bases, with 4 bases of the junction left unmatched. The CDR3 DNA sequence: TGTGCCAGCTGGGGCGGGGGAGAGACCCAGTACTTC. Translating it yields CASWGGGETQYF.

CDR3 residues: CASSPPGRSGTEAFF. CDR3 nucleotide sequence: TGTGCCAGCTCCCCCCCAGGGAGGTCGGGCACTGAAGCTTTCTTT. The V call is TRBV18, the J call TRBJ1-1, with TRBD1 as a possible D gene (5 bases). The germline V gene has CDR1 KGHSH and CDR2 LQKENI. V lost 6 bases to trimming and J lost 4 bases, with 18 bases between them. This CDR3 has 15 amino acids.

The CDR3 region is CASKPGGAGTEAFF. The CDR3 DNA sequence: TGTGCCAGCAAGCCAGGGGGTGCGGGTACTGAAGCTTTCTTT. The chain couples TRBV5-4 to TRBJ1-1; 7 positions agree with TRBD1. The J segment lost 5 bases and the V segment lost 6 bases, leaving 10 bases of the junction unmatched. Germline assignment: CDR1 SGHNT and CDR2 YYREEE (reference sequence). The CDR3 runs to 14 residues.

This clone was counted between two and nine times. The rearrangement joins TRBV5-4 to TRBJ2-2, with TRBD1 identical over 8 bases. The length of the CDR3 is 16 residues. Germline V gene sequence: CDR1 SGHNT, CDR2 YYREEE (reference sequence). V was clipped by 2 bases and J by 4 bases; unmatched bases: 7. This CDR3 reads CASSFDYRGSTGELFF. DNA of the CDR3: TGTGCCAGCAGCTTCGACTACAGGGGGTCCACCGGGGAGCTGTTTTTT.

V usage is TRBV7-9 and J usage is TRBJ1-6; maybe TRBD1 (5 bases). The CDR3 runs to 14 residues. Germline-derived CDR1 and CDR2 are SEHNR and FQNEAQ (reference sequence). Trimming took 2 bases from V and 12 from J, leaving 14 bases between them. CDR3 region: CASSLPVGEEPLHF. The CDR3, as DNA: TGTGCCAGCAGCTTACCTGTGGGGGAGGAACCCCTCCACTTT.